The rows below give T cell receptor beta chains drawn from one sample of a study of T cell changes during pregnancy in multiple sclerosis. The repertoire was sequenced with immunoSEQ multiplex PCR; TCRdb's copy has only in-frame clones and lacks some. The sample contains tens of thousands of clones, roughly nine tenths of which appear only once. The starting material was CD8+ T cells from peripheral blood mononuclear cells, obtained before pregnancy. These receptors all come from a female donor with multiple sclerosis, enrolled in a pregnancy study. The CDR3 runs from the conserved cysteine through the conserved F or W. D genes are given only for firm matches. Part of the rows lack a size; the others show once, few, many or a class for expanded clones.

d_call j_call v_call clone_size cdr3_aa cdr3_nt
. TRBJ2-7 TRBV4-2 . CASSQVGGDEQYF TGTGCCAGCAGCCAAGTCGGCGGTGACGAGCAGTACTTC
TRBD2 TRBJ2-7 TRBV4-1 . CASSQGVGGSSYEQYF TGCGCCAGCAGCCAAGGGGTCGGGGGGAGCTCCTACGAGCAGTACTTC
. TRBJ2-6 TRBV4-2 medium-sized CASSQADLGSGANVLTF TGTGCCAGCAGCCAAGCTGACCTAGGCTCTGGGGCCAACGTCCTGACTTTC
. TRBJ2-7 TRBV18 . CASSSLQGKAYEQYF TGTGCCAGCTCATCTCTTCAGGGAAAGGCCTACGAGCAGTACTTC
TRBD2 TRBJ2-1 TRBV4-1 once CASSQDQGLASNEQFF TGCGCCAGCAGCCAGGACCAGGGACTAGCGTCTAATGAGCAGTTCTTC
TRBD1 TRBJ1-1 TRBV27 once CASSLSQTGVTEAFF TGTGCCAGCAGTTTATCCCAAACAGGGGTCACTGAAGCTTTCTTT
. TRBJ2-7 TRBV7-9 . CASSLGGPPHEQYF TGTGCCAGCAGCTTAGGGGGGCCGCCCCACGAGCAGTACTTC
. TRBJ1-2 TRBV9 few CASSVAGYDRYGYTF TGTGCCAGCAGCGTAGCAGGATATGATCGCTATGGCTACACCTTC
. TRBJ1-1 TRBV30 . CALNYGAFF TGTGCCTTAAACTATGGAGCTTTCTTT
TRBD1 TRBJ2-1 TRBV7-9 . CASSPGGPYNEQFF TGTGCCAGCAGCCCAGGGGGCCCCTACAATGAGCAGTTCTTC
. TRBJ2-7 TRBV11-3 . CASSLGGPEQYF TGTGCCAGCAGCTTAGGGGGGCCCGAGCAGTACTTC
TRBD2 TRBJ2-1 TRBV7-9 . CASSPRGGFESYNEQFF TGTGCCAGCAGCCCCCGGGGAGGGTTTGAGTCCTACAATGAGCAGTTCTTC
. TRBJ1-4 TRBV5-6 . CASSPFGATNEKLFF TGTGCCAGCAGCCCATTTGGGGCGACTAATGAAAAACTGTTTTTT
. TRBJ1-1 TRBV6-6 . CASSYRLESGAFF TGTGCCAGCAGTTATCGATTAGAATCTGGAGCTTTCTTT